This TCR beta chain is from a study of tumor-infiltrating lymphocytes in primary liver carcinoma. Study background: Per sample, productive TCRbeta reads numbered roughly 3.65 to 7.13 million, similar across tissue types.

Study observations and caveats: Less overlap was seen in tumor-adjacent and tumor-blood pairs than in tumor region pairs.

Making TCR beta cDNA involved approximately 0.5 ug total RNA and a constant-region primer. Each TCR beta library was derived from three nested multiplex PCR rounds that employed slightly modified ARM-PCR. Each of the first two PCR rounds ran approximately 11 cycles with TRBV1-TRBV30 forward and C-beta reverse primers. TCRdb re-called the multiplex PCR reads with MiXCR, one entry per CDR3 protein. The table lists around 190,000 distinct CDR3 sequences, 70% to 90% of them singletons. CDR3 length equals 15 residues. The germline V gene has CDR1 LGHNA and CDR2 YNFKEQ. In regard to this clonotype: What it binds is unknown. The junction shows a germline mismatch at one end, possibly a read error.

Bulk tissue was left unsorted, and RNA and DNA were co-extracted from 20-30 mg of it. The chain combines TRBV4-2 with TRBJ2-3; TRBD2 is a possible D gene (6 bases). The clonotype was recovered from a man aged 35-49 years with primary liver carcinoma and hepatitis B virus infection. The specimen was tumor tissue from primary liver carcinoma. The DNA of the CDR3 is TGTCCCAACGCGAGCGGGCTCCCCAGCACAGATACGCGGTATTTT. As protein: CPNASGLPSTDTRYF.